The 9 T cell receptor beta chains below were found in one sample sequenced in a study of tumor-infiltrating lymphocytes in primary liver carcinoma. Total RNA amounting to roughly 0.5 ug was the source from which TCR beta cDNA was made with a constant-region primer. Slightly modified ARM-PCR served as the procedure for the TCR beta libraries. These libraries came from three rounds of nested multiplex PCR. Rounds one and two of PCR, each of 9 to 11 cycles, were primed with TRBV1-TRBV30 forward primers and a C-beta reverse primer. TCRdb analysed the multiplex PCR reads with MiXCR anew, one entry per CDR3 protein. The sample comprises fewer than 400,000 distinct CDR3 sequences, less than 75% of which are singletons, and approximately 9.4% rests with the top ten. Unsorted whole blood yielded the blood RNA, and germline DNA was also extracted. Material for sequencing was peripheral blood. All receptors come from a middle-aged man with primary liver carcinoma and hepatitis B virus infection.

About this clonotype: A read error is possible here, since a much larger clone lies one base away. CDR3 nucleotides: TGTGCCAGCAGCCAAGACCGGGCGGACAATGATCAGTTCTTC. This sequence encodes CASSQDRADNDQFF. The chain links TRBV4-2 to TRBJ2-1; D is possibly TRBD1 (5 bases). Germline assignment: CDR1 LGHNA and CDR2 YNFKEQ. This CDR3 has 14 residues.

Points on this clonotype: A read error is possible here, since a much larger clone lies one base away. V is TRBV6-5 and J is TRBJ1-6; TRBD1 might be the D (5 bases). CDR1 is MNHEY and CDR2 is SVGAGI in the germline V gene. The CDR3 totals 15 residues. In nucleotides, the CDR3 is TGTGCCAGCACTTACATGGACACGGAGAATTCACCCCTCCACTTT. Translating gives CASTYMDTENSPLHF.

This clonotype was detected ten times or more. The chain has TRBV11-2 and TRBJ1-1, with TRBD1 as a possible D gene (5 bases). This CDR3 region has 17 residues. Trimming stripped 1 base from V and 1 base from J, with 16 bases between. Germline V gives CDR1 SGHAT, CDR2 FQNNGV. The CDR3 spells CASSLVGGGGSNTEAFF. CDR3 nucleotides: TGTGCCAGCAGCTTAGTTGGGGGTGGGGGATCGAACACTGAAGCTTTCTTT.

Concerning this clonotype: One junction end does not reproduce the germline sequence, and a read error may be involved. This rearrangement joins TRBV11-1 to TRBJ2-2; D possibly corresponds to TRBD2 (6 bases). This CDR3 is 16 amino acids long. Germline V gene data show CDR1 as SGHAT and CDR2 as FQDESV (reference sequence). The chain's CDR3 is CVSSFTWGLNTGELFF. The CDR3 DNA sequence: TGTGTCAGCAGCTTCACCTGGGGACTGAATACCGGGGAGCTGTTTTTT.

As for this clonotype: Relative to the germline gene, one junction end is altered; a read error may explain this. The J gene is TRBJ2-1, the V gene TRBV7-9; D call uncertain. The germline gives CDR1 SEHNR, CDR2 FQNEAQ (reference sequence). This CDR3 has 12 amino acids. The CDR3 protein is CTSSLGYNEQFF. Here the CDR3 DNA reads TGTACCAGCAGCTTAGGTTACAATGAGCAGTTCTTC.

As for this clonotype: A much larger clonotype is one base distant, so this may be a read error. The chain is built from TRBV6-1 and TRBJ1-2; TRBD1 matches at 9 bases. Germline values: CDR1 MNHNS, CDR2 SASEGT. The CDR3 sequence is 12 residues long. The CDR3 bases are TGTGACAGCAGCCCCGACAGGGGGACTCGCACCTTC. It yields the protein CDSSPDRGTRTF.

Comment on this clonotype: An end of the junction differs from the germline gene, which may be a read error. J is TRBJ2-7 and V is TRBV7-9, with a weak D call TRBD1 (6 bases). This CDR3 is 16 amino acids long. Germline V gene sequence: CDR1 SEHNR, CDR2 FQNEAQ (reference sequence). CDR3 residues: CVSTLAGVWGNYEQYF. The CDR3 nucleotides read TGTGTCAGCACTTTAGCAGGGGTGTGGGGGAACTACGAGCAGTACTTC.

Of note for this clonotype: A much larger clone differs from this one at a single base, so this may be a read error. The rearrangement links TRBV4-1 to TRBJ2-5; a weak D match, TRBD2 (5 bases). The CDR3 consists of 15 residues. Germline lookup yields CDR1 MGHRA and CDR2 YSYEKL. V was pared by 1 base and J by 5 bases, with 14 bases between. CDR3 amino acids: CASSQAGNHLETQYF. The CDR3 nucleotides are TGCGCCAGCAGCCAAGCCGGGAATCATTTGGAGACCCAGTACTTC.

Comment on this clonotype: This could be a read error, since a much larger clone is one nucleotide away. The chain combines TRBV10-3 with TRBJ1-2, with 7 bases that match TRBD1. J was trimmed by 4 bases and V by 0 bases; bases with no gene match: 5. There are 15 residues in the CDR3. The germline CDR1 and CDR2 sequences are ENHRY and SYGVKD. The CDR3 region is CAISESRQGGYGYTF. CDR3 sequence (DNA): TGTGCCATCAGTGAGTCCAGACAGGGTGGCTATGGCTACACCTTC.